These T cell receptor beta chains were read from a single sample in a study of early T cells in non-severe SARS-CoV-2 infection. One entry per CDR3 protein, called by TCRdb with MiXCR from the 5' RACE reads. The sample lists 25,000 to 35,000 distinct CDR3 sequences; 3% to 5% were seen once. The sample taken for sequencing was whole blood. These receptor sequences come from an adult who was a healthcare worker with PCR-confirmed SARS-CoV-2 infection or an uninfected control (not recorded which). The CDR3 runs from the conserved cysteine through the conserved F or W. A D gene is named only where the DNA matches it firmly. Rows give clone size only sometimes, using once, few, many, or a class for an expanded clone.

D gene	clone size	V gene	J gene	CDR3 DNA	CDR3 protein
.	few	TRBV7-6	TRBJ1-1	TGTGCCAGCAGTTCTACCGGGGCCACTGAAGCTTTCTTT	CASSSTGATEAFF
.	many	TRBV12-5	TRBJ1-5	TGTGCTAGTGGCCCCTTAAATCAGCCCCAGCATTTT	CASGPLNQPQHF
.	few	TRBV12-3/TRBV12-4	TRBJ2-7	TGTGCCAGCAGCCCAGCCATCACCTACGAGCAGTACTTC	CASSPAITYEQYF
.	many	TRBV30	TRBJ1-2	TGTGCCTGGAGTCTCTCAGGGGTTGGCTATGGCTACACCTTC	CAWSLSGVGYGYTF
TRBD1	few	TRBV4-3	TRBJ2-1	TGCGCCAGCAGCCAAGTACCCGGGACAGGGAGATTCTTC	CASSQVPGTGRFF
.	many	TRBV30	TRBJ2-7	TGTGCCTGCCCTCGGGGACACCGCTCCTACGAGCAGTACTTC	CACPRGHRSYEQYF
.	many	TRBV7-7	TRBJ2-5	TGTGCTAGCAGCTCTCGGGACCAAGAGACCCAGTACTTC	CASSSRDQETQYF
.	many	TRBV6-1	TRBJ1-1	TGTGCCAGCAAAACGTCCTCCGGGGCAAACACTGAAGCTTTCTTT	CASKTSSGANTEAFF
TRBD1	many	TRBV5-4	TRBJ1-2	TGTGCCAGCAGCTTACAGGGGGGAGGCTATGGCTACACCTTC	CASSLQGGGYGYTF
TRBD1	many	TRBV20-1	TRBJ2-7	TGCAGTGCATCCTCGGGACAGCGCTCCTACGAGCAGTACTTC	CSASSGQRSYEQYF
TRBD1	.	TRBV7-2	TRBJ1-6	TGTGCCAGCAGCTTAGCGTTTTCGATCGTCAGGGGGGATTCACCCCTCCACTTT	CASSLAFSIVRGDSPLHF
.	many	TRBV5-5	TRBJ1-1	TGTGCCAGCAGCTTGATGCAGAACACTGAAGCTTTCTTT	CASSLMQNTEAFF
.	many	TRBV18	TRBJ2-2	TGTGCCAGCTCACCACCGTCGCTGCTCACCGGGGAGCTGTTTTTT	CASSPPSLLTGELFF
.	many	TRBV3-1	TRBJ2-1	TGTGCCAGCAGCCAAGAGGCCTTCCGTTCCTACAATGAGCAGTTCTTC	CASSQEAFRSYNEQFF
.	many	TRBV7-9	TRBJ2-2	TGTGCCAGCAGCTCCCGGGACCAAGGGACCGGGGAGCTGTTTTTT	CASSSRDQGTGELFF
.	many	TRBV6-2/TRBV6-3	TRBJ1-2	TGTGCCAGCAAAAACGCCGTCGTGACAGCCGCTAACTATGGCTACACCTTC	CASKNAVVTAANYGYTF
.	many	TRBV29-1	TRBJ1-3	TGCAGCGTTGAAGATAGTCTCCTTGGAAACACCATATATTTT	CSVEDSLLGNTIYF
TRBD2	.	TRBV5-4	TRBJ2-3	TGTGCCAGCAGCTGGCCTGCTAGCGGGAGTCCAGATACGCAGTATTTT	CASSWPASGSPDTQYF
.	many	TRBV6-5	TRBJ1-6	TGTGCCAGCAGCCCCGTGACGAATGGAGCGAATTCACCCCTCCACTTT	CASSPVTNGANSPLHF
.	.	TRBV7-8	TRBJ1-1	TGTGCCAGCAGCTTCGCCAGGAGTGAAGCTTTCTTT	CASSFARSEAFF
.	many	TRBV7-2	TRBJ2-7	TGTGCCAGCAGCTTACGGGGAATCGAGCAGTACTTC	CASSLRGIEQYF
TRBD2	many	TRBV20-1	TRBJ2-1	TGCAGTGCTCCCCCGGGTTTGATGTCTCGGGTCACTAGCGGGAGCTCCTACAATGAGCAGTTCTTC	CSAPPGLMSRVTSGSSYNEQFF
.	many	TRBV12-3/TRBV12-4	TRBJ1-2	TGTGCCAGCAGTTTCGAGGTAGCCACCCAGAACTATTATGGCTACACCTTC	CASSFEVATQNYYGYTF
.	many	TRBV12-3/TRBV12-4	TRBJ2-3	TGTGCCAGCAGCCTCTCGGGCCCGCGGGAAGGTACGCAGTATTTT	CASSLSGPREGTQYF
.	few	TRBV18	TRBJ1-6	TGTGCCAGCTCACCAGCGGCGAGCTCCTATAATTCACCCCTCCACTTT	CASSPAASSYNSPLHF
.	many	TRBV6-6	TRBJ2-5	TGTGCCAGCAGTTACTCGCCAGGGGAGACCCAGTACTTC	CASSYSPGETQYF
.	.	TRBV29-1	TRBJ1-1	TGCAGCGTTGAAGTTGTGAACACTGAAGCTTTCTTT	CSVEVVNTEAFF
.	many	TRBV29-1	TRBJ2-7	TGCAGCGTTGTTCCAGGGGTGCCTAACGAGCAGTACTTC	CSVVPGVPNEQYF
TRBD2	many	TRBV6-6	TRBJ2-3	TGTGCCAGCAGTACCACTAAGACTAGCGGAAGAGATACGCAGTATTTT	CASSTTKTSGRDTQYF
.	few	TRBV7-9	TRBJ2-1	TGTGCCAGCAGCCCCCGAGGGCGGGCAGCCTACAATGAGCAGTTCTTC	CASSPRGRAAYNEQFF
TRBD2	few	TRBV6-4	TRBJ2-1	TGTGCCAGCAGCGGACTAGCGGGAGAGGTTGAGCAGTTCTTC	CASSGLAGEVEQFF
.	many	TRBV5-1	TRBJ1-3	TGCGCCAGCAGCTGGGGGTACGAGGGCTCATCTGGAAACACCATATATTTT	CASSWGYEGSSGNTIYF
TRBD1	many	TRBV20-1	TRBJ2-3	TGCAGTGCGGGGGACAGGGGGCGCACAGATACGCAGTATTTT	CSAGDRGRTDTQYF
.	many	TRBV2	TRBJ1-1	TGTGCCAGCAGTTCAAGGTTGGGGACTACTGAAGCTTTCTTT	CASSSRLGTTEAFF
.	many	TRBV20-1	TRBJ2-6	TGCAGTGCTAGAGAGACCCCCGGGGCCAACGTCCTGACTTTC	CSARETPGANVLTF
TRBD1	many	TRBV10-3	TRBJ2-3	TGTGCCATCAGAGATAGGGACAGGGGGGCAGATACGCAGTATTTT	CAIRDRDRGADTQYF
TRBD2	many	TRBV2	TRBJ2-7	TGTGCCAGCAGGGGGGGACTAGCCTCCTACGAGCAGTACTTC	CASRGGLASYEQYF
.	many	TRBV7-6	TRBJ2-7	TGTGCCAGCAGCTTAAGTCCCCTTACCTACGAGCAGTACTTC	CASSLSPLTYEQYF
.	many	TRBV3-1	TRBJ2-3	TGTGCCAGCAGCCCACTTACTAGAGATACGCAGTATTTT	CASSPLTRDTQYF